These T cell receptor beta chains were read from a single sample in a study of OX40 agonist ivuxolimab in advanced cancers. Sequencing used immunoSEQ multiplex PCR; TCRdb keeps in-frame clones, though not all of them. The table has 20,000 to 25,000 clones, under 90% seen once. This specimen was CD4+ or CD8+ T cells sorted from blood, taken in a trial of the OX40 agonist ivuxolimab. The receptors originated from an adult with an advanced solid tumor such as melanoma, head and neck, liver or kidney cancer. CDR3s include the opening cysteine and the closing phenylalanine or tryptophan. Each record gives: J gene, D gene, clone size, V gene, CDR3 DNA, CDR3 protein. The D gene is left open where the match is weak. Only part of the rows carry a size: once, few, many, or a class if the clone is expanded.

J: TRBJ2-1
D: TRBD2
size: -
V: TRBV15
DNA: TGTGCCACCAGCAGAGATCACCTAACGGGGGGGCAGAATGAGCAGTTCTTC
CDR3: CATSRDHLTGGQNEQFF

J: TRBJ1-4
D: TRBD1
size: medium-sized
V: TRBV5-4
DNA: TGTGCCAGCAGCCACAACCTGGACAGGGGTGGTGAAAAACTGTTTTTT
CDR3: CASSHNLDRGGEKLFF

J: TRBJ2-2
D: -
size: -
V: TRBV5-8
DNA: TGTGCCAGCAGCTTGTACGAGGCCGGGGAGCTGTTTTTT
CDR3: CASSLYEAGELFF

J: TRBJ2-7
D: TRBD2
size: -
V: TRBV6-5
DNA: TGTGCCAGCAGTCAAAGCGGGAGCGTTCTAGAAGAGCAGTACTTC
CDR3: CASSQSGSVLEEQYF

J: TRBJ1-1
D: -
size: few
V: TRBV19
DNA: TGTGCCAGTAGTATAGGGGGTCCTGAAGCTTTCTTT
CDR3: CASSIGGPEAFF

J: TRBJ1-4
D: -
size: -
V: TRBV7-9
DNA: TGTGCCAGCAGCTTTTCATGGGGAGAGTTCGAAGCTGAAAAACTGTTTTTT
CDR3: CASSFSWGEFEAEKLFF

J: TRBJ2-5
D: -
size: -
V: TRBV25-1
DNA: TGTGCCAGCAGTGATCTTGAGACCCAGTACTTC
CDR3: CASSDLETQYF

J: TRBJ2-5
D: -
size: -
V: TRBV27
DNA: TGTGCCAGCAGAGCAACGGGACTCCAAGAGACCCAGTACTTC
CDR3: CASRATGLQETQYF

J: TRBJ2-7
D: -
size: -
V: TRBV4-1
DNA: TGCGCCAGCAGCCCAAAGATAAGTTACGAGCAGTACTTC
CDR3: CASSPKISYEQYF

J: TRBJ2-1
D: TRBD1
size: -
V: TRBV27
DNA: TGTGCCAGCGGACAGGGGGCCGAGTATGAGCAGTTCTTC
CDR3: CASGQGAEYEQFF

J: TRBJ2-3
D: TRBD2
size: -
V: TRBV6-1
DNA: TGTGCCAGCAGTGAAGCGATAGCGGGGGGGACAGATACGCAGTATTTT
CDR3: CASSEAIAGGTDTQYF

J: TRBJ2-7
D: -
size: once
V: TRBV4-1
DNA: TGCGCCAGCAGCCAAGAACCGGGAGTCTACGAGCAGTACTTC
CDR3: CASSQEPGVYEQYF

J: TRBJ2-3
D: -
size: -
V: TRBV7-7
DNA: TGTGCTAGCAGCTTAGGAACAGGGACAGATACGCAGTATTTT
CDR3: CASSLGTGTDTQYF

J: TRBJ1-1
D: -
size: once
V: TRBV28
DNA: TGTGCCAGCAGGTCGGGGGTGGAGGACACTGAAGCTTTCTTT
CDR3: CASRSGVEDTEAFF

J: TRBJ2-2
D: -
size: -
V: TRBV28
DNA: TGTGCCAGCAGTTTGGAGAAAACCGGGGAGCTGTTTTTT
CDR3: CASSLEKTGELFF

J: TRBJ1-5
D: -
size: -
V: TRBV28
DNA: TGTGCCAGCATTAAGACGGGCGAAATAGGCAATCAGCCCCAGCATTTT
CDR3: CASIKTGEIGNQPQHF